These 6 T cell receptor beta chains came from one sample sequenced in a study of shared clonotypes between healthy human individuals. Assay: immunoSEQ multiplex PCR; the TCRdb copy retains only in-frame clones and omits some. The data show about 1 million clones, roughly 75% seen once. The sequenced sample consisted of memory CD4+ T cells sorted from blood. Subset specified: CD45RA-negative fraction. The receptors were gathered from a man between 18 and 35 years old in good health.

The chain carries TRBV10-1 and TRBJ2-5, with D maybe TRBD1 (5 bases). Trimming cost V 4 bases and J 3 bases, with 6 bases left between them. The germline gives CDR1 WNHNN, CDR2 SYGVQD (reference sequence). The CDR3 is made up of 12 amino acids. The CDR3 DNA follows: TGCGCCAGCAGTGGGGGCGAAGAGACCCAGTACTTC. It yields the protein CASSGGEETQYF.

This chain uses TRBV6-7 with TRBJ2-7; 9 bases align to TRBD1. TRBV6-7 belongs to the ORF category, with a function that is uncertain. V shed 10 bases and J 5 bases; nucleotides not matched to a gene: 9. The CDR3 contains 13 residues. CDR3: CANNRTGEHEQYF. The CDR3 nucleotides are TGTGCCAACAATAGGACAGGGGAACACGAGCAGTACTTC.

This chain uses TRBV4-2 with TRBJ2-3, with TRBD2 matching 9 bases. V was pared by 0 bases and J by 8 bases, with 3 bases of the junction left unmatched. The germline V gene has CDR1 LGHNA and CDR2 YNFKEQ. The CDR3 is 14 amino acids. The CDR3 is CASSQDVRGGTQYF. As DNA, the CDR3 is TGTGCCAGCAGCCAAGACGTGCGGGGGGGTACGCAGTATTTT.

CDR3 nucleotide sequence: TGTGCCATCAGTGATCAGCAAGAGACCCAGTACTTC. Its protein product is CAISDQQETQYF. The chain uses TRBV10-3 and TRBJ2-5; no clear D gene. The germline V gene encodes CDR1 ENHRY and CDR2 SYGVKD. The CDR3 is 12 residues long. V lost 3 bases, J lost 2 bases, and 4 bases lay in between.

V is TRBV10-3 and J is TRBJ1-1; D uncertain. Germline-derived CDR1 and CDR2 are ENHRY and SYGVKD. V was clipped by 2 bases and J by 5 bases, with 6 bases between them. CDR3 length equals 12 residues. In DNA, the CDR3 is TGTGCCATCAGTGAGGGGGAAACTGAAGCTTTCTTT. Encoded protein: CAISEGETEAFF.

To note about this clone: A junction end diverges from the germline sequence, so it may reflect a read error. The chain couples TRBV5-6 to TRBJ1-2; D not resolved. This CDR3 is built from 14 residues. Germline values: CDR1 SGHDT, CDR2 YYEEEE. Here the CDR3 DNA reads TGTGCCAGCAGCTTTCCGGACGGAGCCTATCGCTACACCTTC. This encodes CASSFPDGAYRYTF.